A single sample is the source of the 27 T cell receptor beta chains below, sequenced in a study of T cell responses to AZD1222 COVID-19 vaccine. The table came from immunoSEQ multiplex PCR; TCRdb's copy has only in-frame clones and leaves some out. There are about 150,000 clones in the sample; around 90% occur only once, and more than 3% lies in the top ten. The sequences come from peripheral blood, collected 28 days after the second AZD1222 dose. All receptors derive from an adult who received the AZD1222 COVID-19 vaccine.

The chain links TRBV27 to TRBJ1-2, with D perhaps matching TRBD1 (6 bases). V was clipped by 2 bases and J by 0 bases, with 16 bases between them. The V gene's germline CDR1 is MNHEY and CDR2 SMNVEV (reference sequence). The CDR3 extends over 17 amino acids. This CDR3 is CASSLTTGFGANYGYTF. DNA of the CDR3: TGTGCCAGCAGTTTAACAACAGGGTTTGGGGCTAACTATGGCTACACCTTC.

The chain recombines TRBV20-1 with TRBJ1-1; no definite D call. V was clipped by 3 bases and J by 6 bases, with 14 bases between them. Germline CDR1 reads DFQATT; CDR2 reads SNEGSKA (reference sequence). The length of the CDR3 is 13 residues. CDR3 nucleotides: TGCAGTGCTAGTAAGGTCCCCCTCCCTGAAGCTTTCTTT. Translated: CSASKVPLPEAFF.

The chain has TRBV6-1 and TRBJ1-5; perhaps TRBD1 as D (6 bases). V lost 1 base and J 7 bases, leaving 14 bases between the germline ends. The germline V gene has CDR1 MNHNS and CDR2 SASEGT. The CDR3 consists of 15 residues. Written as DNA, the CDR3 is TGTGCCAGCAGTGAAGGTCTACAGGGAAGCCAGCCCCAGCATTTT. Amino acid sequence: CASSEGLQGSQPQHF.

The J gene is TRBJ2-7, the V gene TRBV4-1; possibly TRBD2 for D (5 bases). The V gene's germline CDR1 is MGHRA and CDR2 YSYEKL. V was clipped by 0 bases and J by 3 bases, with 15 bases between them. CDR3 length: 16 residues. The CDR3, as DNA: TGCGCCAGCAGCCAAGAGGAACTGGGAGCGAACTACGAGCAGTACTTC. It codes for CASSQEELGANYEQYF.

The chain links TRBV19 to TRBJ2-3, with D possibly matching TRBD1 (5 bases). V lost 3 bases and J lost 3, with 16 bases in between. CDR3 length: 16 residues. The germline V gene has CDR1 LNHDA and CDR2 SQIVND (reference sequence). The DNA of the CDR3 is TGTGCCAGTAGTATCGCCGGGCAGGGCGAAACAGATACGCAGTATTTT. Protein: CASSIAGQGETDTQYF.

The chain carries TRBV27 and TRBJ2-2, with D perhaps TRBD1 (5 bases). The CDR3 consists of 15 residues. Germline assignment: CDR1 MNHEY and CDR2 SMNVEV (reference sequence). V was clipped by 8 bases and J by 4 bases, with 17 bases between them. CDR3 protein: CASHKRGRGTGELFF. As DNA, the CDR3 is TGTGCCAGCCACAAAAGGGGCCGCGGCACCGGGGAGCTGTTTTTT.

The chain is built from TRBV30 and TRBJ1-2, with 9 positions matching TRBD1. This CDR3 is built from 13 residues. V lost 5 bases to trimming and J lost 6 bases; unmatched junction nucleotides: 7. The germline V gene has CDR1 GTSNPN and CDR2 SVGIG (reference sequence). DNA of the CDR3: TGTGCCTGGGCTATCGGGACAGGGAATGGCTACACCTTC. Protein: CAWAIGTGNGYTF. The full variable domain, completed using reference TRBV30 and TRBJ1-2, is SQTIHQWPATLVQPVGSPLSLECTVEGTSNPNLYWYRQAAGRGLQLLFYSVGIGQISSEVPQNLSASRPQDRQFILSSKKLLLSDSGFYLCAWAIGTGNGYTFGSGTRLTVV.

This clone was found once. J is TRBJ1-1 and V is TRBV19, with D possibly being TRBD1 (6 bases). Germline lookup yields CDR1 LNHDA and CDR2 SQIVND (reference sequence). This CDR3 contains 13 residues. Trimming shortened V by 6 bases and J by 1 base, and 9 bases separated the two germline ends. The CDR3 loop reads CASSRGANTEAFF. CDR3 coding DNA: TGTGCCAGTAGCAGGGGCGCGAACACTGAAGCTTTCTTT.

This chain links TRBV6-5 with TRBJ2-1; 11 bases are shared with TRBD2. Germline CDR1 MNHEY, CDR2 SVGAGI. CDR3 size: 15 residues. Germline trimming cut 8 bases from V and 3 bases from J; bases unmatched to any gene: 6. The CDR3 coding sequence is TGTGCCAGCGACCTCGGACTAGCGGGCTACAATGAGCAGTTCTTC. Residues: CASDLGLAGYNEQFF.

This clone has only a few counts. The V call is TRBV6-5, the J call TRBJ1-1, with no clear D. Trimming removed 5 bases at V and 1 base at J, with 14 bases between. This CDR3 contains 15 residues. In germline, CDR1 is MNHEY, CDR2 SVGAGI. The CDR3 here is CASSPLRGTNTEAFF. CDR3 nucleotide sequence: TGTGCCAGCAGTCCTCTCCGAGGCACGAACACTGAAGCTTTCTTT.

The chain recombines TRBV5-1 with TRBJ2-5; the D gene is possibly TRBD2 (7 bases). Germline CDR1 is SGHRS and CDR2 is YFSETQ. Trimming removed 2 bases from V and 4 bases from J, with 12 bases in between. This CDR3 has 14 amino acids. CDR3 sequence: CASSLGGGPETQYF. CDR3 nucleotides: TGCGCCAGCAGCTTAGGGGGAGGGCCAGAGACCCAGTACTTC.

This clone showed up just a few times. The chain is built from TRBV14 and TRBJ2-7; TRBD1 aligns across 8 bases. The CDR3 is 13 residues long. Germline V CDR1 and CDR2: SGHDN, FVKESK. V was clipped by 2 bases and J by 4 bases; unmatched bases: 1. The CDR3 protein is CASSQWTGYEQYF. The DNA of the CDR3 is TGTGCCAGCAGCCAATGGACAGGGTACGAGCAGTACTTC.

V gene TRBV10-3 combines with J gene TRBJ2-3; TRBD1 agrees at 10 bases. V trimming: 6 bases; J trimming: 4 bases; junction bases outside the gene matches: 10. Looked up from germline, CDR1 is ENHRY and CDR2 is SYGVKD. The CDR3 covers 16 residues. CDR3 nucleotide sequence: TGTGCCATCAGCAGGACAGGGGGAGGGTTATCAGATACGCAGTATTTT. It yields the protein CAISRTGGGLSDTQYF.

The rearrangement joins TRBV10-3 to TRBJ1-4; D call uncertain. From germline, CDR1 is ENHRY and CDR2 SYGVKD. The CDR3 runs 14 residues. V was pared by 0 bases and J by 3 bases, with 5 bases between. The CDR3 protein is CAISESGPNEKLFF. In DNA form, the CDR3 reads TGTGCCATCAGTGAGTCAGGTCCTAATGAAAAACTGTTTTTT.

The gene calls are TRBV6-5 and TRBJ2-7; D might be TRBD2 (5 bases). Trimming cost V 6 bases and J 3 bases, with 18 bases left between them. The V gene's germline CDR1 is MNHEY and CDR2 SVGAGI. CDR3 length equals 15 residues. For the CDR3, the DNA is TGTGCCAGCAGGCCATCGAGAGGCGGGTTCTACGAGCAGTACTTC. It is translated as CASRPSRGGFYEQYF.

The chain links TRBV2 to TRBJ2-1, with 9 bases that match TRBD2. CDR3 length: 14 residues. J lost 9 bases, V lost 7 bases, and 10 bases had no gene match. Germline values: CDR1 SNHLY, CDR2 FYNNEI. CDR3 DNA sequence: TGTGCCAGCAAGGAGGCGGGAGGGTACGGTGAGCAGTTCTTC. Protein: CASKEAGGYGEQFF.

The chain carries TRBV29-1 and TRBJ2-2; a weak D match, TRBD1 (5 bases). V was shortened by 4 bases and J by 1 base, with 7 bases between the two germline ends. In germline, CDR1 is SQVTM, CDR2 ANQGSEA. CDR3 size: 13 residues. CDR3 region: CSVGQGNTGELFF. The CDR3 DNA reads as TGCAGCGTTGGGCAGGGGAACACCGGGGAGCTGTTTTTT.

The gene calls are TRBV10-3 and TRBJ2-2; TRBD1 is a possible D gene (5 bases). Trimming cost V 4 bases and J 2 bases, with 14 bases left between them. Germline V lookup: CDR1 ENHRY, CDR2 SYGVKD. The CDR3 is made up of 16 amino acids. This CDR3 is CAISGLLGANTGELFF. In DNA form, the CDR3 reads TGTGCCATCAGTGGTCTCCTAGGGGCTAACACCGGGGAGCTGTTTTTT.

The V gene is TRBV18, the J gene TRBJ1-2, with 7 bases that match TRBD1. The CDR3 extends over 16 amino acids. The trim removed 3 bases at V and 7 bases at J, leaving 14 bases unmatched. The germline V gene encodes CDR1 KGHSH and CDR2 LQKENI. CDR3 amino acids: CASSPILVEGASGYTF. CDR3 DNA sequence: TGTGCCAGCTCACCGATCTTAGTCGAGGGGGCTTCTGGCTACACCTTC.

The chain has TRBV7-8 and TRBJ1-3, with D uncertain. The V and J ends lost 0 bases and 3 bases respectively, with 12 bases between them. The length of the CDR3 is 16 residues. CDR1 is SGHVS, CDR2 FQNEAQ, per germline. The CDR3 region has the DNA TGTGCCAGCAGCTTAGCCCGGGCAAGGCATGGAAACACCATATATTTT. Translated: CASSLARARHGNTIYF.

The chain uses TRBV6-1 and TRBJ1-6; D uncertain. V dropped 2 bases and J dropped 10 bases, with 15 bases sitting between them. Germline CDR1 reads MNHNS; CDR2 reads SASEGT. This CDR3 region has 15 residues. The CDR3 region is CASSETEFGRSPLHF. The CDR3, as DNA: TGTGCCAGCAGTGAAACCGAGTTCGGCCGATCACCCCTCCACTTT.

V is TRBV25-1 and J is TRBJ1-1; D is perhaps TRBD1 (5 bases). V was trimmed by 6 bases and J by 3 bases, leaving 17 bases between them. Germline V gives CDR1 MGHDK, CDR2 SYGVNS. This CDR3 region has 15 residues. The CDR3 region is CASRGVQSGYTEAFF. CDR3 DNA sequence: TGTGCCAGCAGGGGGGTCCAATCGGGGTACACTGAAGCTTTCTTT.

The chain joins TRBV9 to TRBJ2-7; D unresolved. V was shortened by 3 bases and J by 0 bases, with 10 bases between the two germline ends. The CDR3 length is 14 residues. Germline assignment: CDR1 SGDLS and CDR2 YYNGEE. The CDR3 protein is CASSDRPSSYEQYF. The CDR3 nucleotides are TGTGCCAGCAGCGATCGACCGAGCTCCTACGAGCAGTACTTC.

The V and J genes are TRBV5-6 and TRBJ1-5; tentative D call: TRBD1 (5 bases). The germline CDR1 and CDR2 sequences are SGHDT and YYEEEE. V was shortened by 1 base and J by 2 bases, with 16 bases between the two germline ends. The CDR3 totals 17 residues. The CDR3 is CASSLFRSGRGNQPQHF. The CDR3 nucleotides are TGTGCCAGCAGCTTGTTTAGGTCAGGGCGAGGCAATCAGCCCCAGCATTTT.

The gene calls are TRBV5-1 and TRBJ2-1, with TRBD2 identical over 10 bases. The trim removed 2 bases at V and 7 bases at J, leaving 6 bases unmatched. This CDR3 is 15 amino acids long. Germline V gene sequence: CDR1 SGHRS, CDR2 YFSETQ. This CDR3 is CASSFLAGARNEQFF. CDR3 nucleotide sequence: TGCGCCAGCAGCTTTCTAGCGGGAGCACGGAATGAGCAGTTCTTC. Supplemented by reference TRBV5-1 and TRBJ2-1, the full variable domain reads KAGVTQTPRYLIKTRGQQVTLSCSPISGHRSVSWYQQTPGQGLQFLFEYFSETQRNKGNFPGRFSGRQFSNSRSEMNVSTLELGDSALYLCASSFLAGARNEQFFGPGTRLTVL.

This chain joins TRBV11-2 and TRBJ2-7, with D uncertain. V lost 0 bases and J lost 6, with 9 bases in between. There are 13 residues in the CDR3. The germline V gene encodes CDR1 SGHAT and CDR2 FQNNGV. As DNA, the CDR3 is TGTGCCAGCAGCTTAGATCAGTGGGTCGAGCAGTACTTC. It encodes CASSLDQWVEQYF.

This clone has a single count. The chain uses TRBV7-9 and TRBJ1-2; D gene ambiguous. The CDR3 covers 11 residues. CDR1 SEHNR and CDR2 FQNEAQ come from the germline V gene (reference sequence). The V gene lost 5 bases and the J gene lost 10 bases, with 11 bases spanning the gap. CDR3 DNA: TGTGCCAGCAGCCAGGCCGGACCCTACACCTTC. Its translation: CASSQAGPYTF.